This T cell receptor beta chain was identified in a study of CD8+ T cells in alopecia areata. The authors extracted RNA and reverse transcribed it into cDNA as the sequencing template. Sequencing used immunoSEQ multiplex PCR; TCRdb keeps in-frame clones, though not all of them. This sample yields approximately 91,000 clones, of which 40% to 45% are seen a single time; 0.79% belongs to the top ten. Sorting separated CD4+ and CD8+ T cells out of PBMCs. Germline V gene sequence: CDR1 GTSNPN, CDR2 SVGIG (reference sequence). The CDR3 has 13 amino acids. Trimming pared 1 base from V and 4 bases from J, leaving 11 bases between.

The chain carries TRBV30 and TRBJ2-7, with D uncertain. The sequenced material came from CD4+ T cells sorted from blood. This TCR came from a human donor with alopecia areata. In DNA form, the CDR3 reads TGTGCCTGGAGTGAAACAGCCCCTTACGAGCAGTACTTC. It yields the protein CAWSETAPYEQYF. Filled out from reference TRBV30 and TRBJ2-7, the complete variable domain reads SQTIHQWPATLVQPVGSPLSLECTVEGTSNPNLYWYRQAAGRGLQLLFYSVGIGQISSEVPQNLSASRPQDRQFILSSKKLLLSDSGFYLCAWSETAPYEQYFGPGTRLTVT.